Below, 28 T cell receptor beta chains from the same sample are listed, as sequenced in a study of T cell changes during pregnancy in multiple sclerosis. TCRdb's copy holds only in-frame clones and misses some; the assay was immunoSEQ multiplex PCR. The sample lists under 100,000 clones; 94% were seen once. The sample was peripheral blood, taken in the third trimester of pregnancy. The receptors shown here come from a female donor with multiple sclerosis, enrolled in a pregnancy study.

V is TRBV7-9 and J is TRBJ2-3, with TRBD2 matching 7 bases. Trimming took 7 bases from V and 3 from J; bases not matched to a gene: 7. Germline lookup yields CDR1 SEHNR and CDR2 FQNEAQ (reference sequence). The CDR3 runs to 14 residues. The CDR3, as DNA: TGTGCCAGCATTCCGGGGGGACCTACAGATACGCAGTATTTT. Translation gives CASIPGGPTDTQYF.

The chain uses TRBV11-2 and TRBJ1-4, with no clear D. The V and J ends lost 3 bases and 4 bases respectively, with 9 bases between them. Germline assignment: CDR1 SGHAT and CDR2 FQNNGV. This CDR3 is 14 amino acids long. CDR3 in amino acids: CASSFFVGNEKLFF. The DNA for the CDR3 is TGTGCCAGCAGCTTTTTCGTCGGTAATGAAAAACTGTTTTTT.

The CDR3 loop reads CASSLAVVRADAFF. Written as DNA, the CDR3 is TGTGCCAGCAGCTTAGCAGTGGTCAGGGCGGATGCTTTCTTT. The chain recombines TRBV7-8 with TRBJ1-1; D perhaps matches TRBD1 (5 bases). The CDR3 totals 14 residues. Between the trimmed V and J ends, which lost 0 bases and 11 bases, there was a span of 16 bases. Germline CDR1 reads SGHVS; CDR2 reads FQNEAQ.

The chain has TRBV19 and TRBJ2-1, with D unclear. V dropped 9 bases and J dropped 7 bases, with 19 bases sitting between them. The V gene's germline CDR1 is LNHDA and CDR2 SQIVND (reference sequence). The CDR3 runs to 14 residues. CDR3 sequence: CASMSNPSVNEQFF. Written as DNA, the CDR3 is TGTGCCAGCATGTCTAATCCCTCTGTGAATGAGCAGTTCTTC.

This chain uses TRBV5-6 with TRBJ1-1; 10 positions agree with TRBD1. J lost 4 bases, V lost 4 bases, and 7 bases had no gene match. The CDR3 runs to 15 residues. The germline V gene encodes CDR1 SGHDT and CDR2 YYEEEE. Here the CDR3 reads CASSPTGGWGTEAFF. CDR3 nucleotide sequence: TGTGCCAGCAGCCCGACAGGGGGCTGGGGCACTGAAGCTTTCTTT.

This chain joins TRBV7-9 and TRBJ2-5; 15 bases are shared with TRBD2. J lost 4 bases, V lost 5 bases, and 14 bases had no gene match. Per the germline V gene, CDR1 is SEHNR and CDR2 is FQNEAQ (reference sequence). CDR3 length: 19 residues. For the CDR3, the DNA is TGTGCCAGCAGCCCAGGACTAGCGGGGGGGTCCTGGGCTGGAGAGACCCAGTACTTC. It specifies CASSPGLAGGSWAGETQYF.

The chain couples TRBV5-1 to TRBJ2-7; 7 nucleotides agree with TRBD1. This CDR3 contains 14 residues. V shed 3 bases and J 3 bases; nucleotides not matched to a gene: 6. Germline lookup yields CDR1 SGHRS and CDR2 YFSETQ. The CDR3 nucleotides are TGCGCCAGCAGCTCTGGGACAGCCGTCTACGAGCAGTACTTC. Protein: CASSSGTAVYEQYF.

The V gene is TRBV29-1, the J gene TRBJ1-1; D is ambiguous. This CDR3 has 15 amino acids. V lost 2 bases and J 0 bases, leaving 13 bases between the germline ends. From germline, CDR1 is SQVTM and CDR2 ANQGSEA. The CDR3, as DNA: TGCAGCGTTGAACCCAGGCTAACAATGAACACTGAAGCTTTCTTT. This sequence encodes CSVEPRLTMNTEAFF.

J is TRBJ2-1 and V is TRBV5-1, with 11 positions matching TRBD2. This CDR3 is 15 amino acids long. CDR1 SGHRS and CDR2 YFSETQ come from the germline V gene. J was trimmed by 8 bases and V by 4 bases; bases with no gene match: 8. This chain's CDR3 is CASSLGTSGVDEQFF. The CDR3 nucleotides are TGCGCCAGCAGCCTTGGGACTAGCGGAGTGGATGAGCAGTTCTTC.

The chain recombines TRBV4-1 with TRBJ2-6; D uncertain. The CDR3 spans 17 residues. V lost 0 bases and J lost 0, with 9 bases in between. Germline lookup yields CDR1 MGHRA and CDR2 YSYEKL. CDR3 DNA: TGCGCCAGCAGCCAAGACCCACCTAGCTCTGGGGCCAACGTCCTGACTTTC. It is translated as CASSQDPPSSGANVLTF.

This clone came up a few times. The V call is TRBV19, the J call TRBJ1-5; 9 nucleotides match TRBD1. CDR3 length equals 15 residues. CDR1 is LNHDA and CDR2 is SQIVND in the germline V gene (reference sequence). Unmatched junction bases numbered 8, after V lost 7 bases and J lost 4 bases. This CDR3 reads CASIPPGQGNQPQHF. CDR3 nucleotide sequence: TGTGCCAGTATCCCTCCGGGACAGGGAAATCAGCCCCAGCATTTT.

V gene TRBV6-5 combines with J gene TRBJ1-6; D may be TRBD1 (6 bases). This CDR3 spans 16 amino acids. The ends were cut back, 2 bases at V and 8 bases at J, with 16 bases in the middle. The germline V gene has CDR1 MNHEY and CDR2 SVGAGI. CDR3: CASSYISTGLDSPLHF. CDR3 nucleotide sequence: TGTGCCAGCAGTTACATATCCACAGGGTTGGATTCACCCCTCCACTTT.

This rearrangement joins TRBV9 to TRBJ1-6; 8 bases map to TRBD1. The CDR3 has 15 amino acids. V lost 4 bases to trimming and J lost 9 bases; unmatched junction nucleotides: 9. From germline, CDR1 is SGDLS and CDR2 YYNGEE. The CDR3 loop reads CASSSRQGPTSPLHF. The CDR3 nucleotides are TGTGCCAGCAGCTCCAGACAGGGGCCTACTTCACCCCTCCACTTT. The full variable domain, rest sourced from reference TRBV9 and TRBJ1-6, is DSGVTQTPKHLITATGQRVTLRCSPRSGDLSVYWYQQSLDQGLQFLIQYYNGEERAKGNILERFSAQQFPDLHSELNLSSLELGDSALYFCASSSRQGPTSPLHFGNGTRLTVT.

The chain couples TRBV21-1 to TRBJ1-4; TRBD1 is taken as the D call from the table, unchecked against the DNA. TRBV21-1 has pseudogene status. The CDR3 is made up of 17 amino acids. The CDR3 sequence: CASSETGDRGHREKLFF. The CDR3 bases are TGTGCCAGCAGCGAAACGGGAGACAGGGGGCATAGGGAAAAACTGTTTTTT.

J is TRBJ1-5 and V is TRBV28, with a weak D call TRBD1 (5 bases). Trimming took off 7 bases at V and 4 bases at J, with 11 bases between the two ends. This CDR3 contains 13 residues. In germline, CDR1 is MDHEN, CDR2 SYDVKM. Here the CDR3 DNA reads TGTGCCAGCACCAATCAGGGAAATCAGCCCCAGCATTTT. Translating it yields CASTNQGNQPQHF. Supplemented by reference TRBV28 and TRBJ1-5, the full variable domain reads DVKVTQSSRYLVKRTGEKVFLECVQDMDHENMFWYRQDPGLGLRLIYFSYDVKMKEKGDIPEGYSVSREKKERFSLILESASTNQTSMYLCASTNQGNQPQHFGDGTRLSIL.

This chain connects TRBV7-8 to TRBJ1-1, with unresolved D. Germline V gene data show CDR1 as SGHVS and CDR2 as FQNEAQ. Trimming stripped 5 bases from V and 3 bases from J, with 13 bases between. The CDR3 loop spans 14 amino acids. CDR3 nucleotides: TGTGCCAGCAGCGAAAAACAGTGGGACACTGAAGCTTTCTTT. It codes for CASSEKQWDTEAFF.

This chain uses TRBV6-1 with TRBJ2-3; D remains ambiguous. Per the germline V gene, CDR1 is MNHNS and CDR2 is SASEGT. The CDR3 length is 15 residues. Trimming stripped 1 base from V and 1 base from J, with 9 bases between. CDR3 amino acids: CASSEDTVGTDTQYF. The CDR3 bases are TGTGCCAGCAGTGAAGATACAGTGGGCACAGATACGCAGTATTTT.

This chain connects TRBV6-5 to TRBJ1-1; the D is unclear. V lost 7 bases to trimming and J lost 0 bases, with 12 bases between them. CDR3 size: 14 residues. CDR1 MNHEY and CDR2 SVGAGI come from the germline V gene. DNA for the CDR3: TGTGCCAGCAAGGTCCGGAGACTGAACACTGAAGCTTTCTTT. It codes for CASKVRRLNTEAFF.

J is TRBJ2-7 and V is TRBV10-3; D is perhaps TRBD1 (5 bases). From germline, CDR1 is ENHRY and CDR2 SYGVKD. V dropped 4 bases and J dropped 5 bases, with 12 bases sitting between them. The CDR3 runs 13 residues. CDR3: CAISAPGQDEQYF. Here the CDR3 DNA reads TGTGCCATCAGTGCCCCAGGGCAGGACGAGCAGTACTTC.

The V call is TRBV30, the J call TRBJ1-1; D perhaps matches TRBD1 (6 bases). V was pared by 0 bases and J by 4 bases, with 15 bases between. The length of the CDR3 is 15 residues. CDR1 is GTSNPN and CDR2 is SVGIG in the germline V gene (reference sequence). DNA of the CDR3: TGTGCCTGGAGTGTACGCAGGGGCCGGGCCACTGAAGCTTTCTTT. Its protein is CAWSVRRGRATEAFF.

This sequence joins TRBV5-8 and TRBJ2-5; the match to TRBD2 covers 9 bases. The germline CDR1 and CDR2 sequences are SGHTS and YDEGEE. Trimming took 4 bases from V and 1 from J; bases not matched to a gene: 5. This CDR3 spans 15 amino acids. Here the CDR3 DNA reads TGTGCCAGCAGCCGTAGACTAGCGGTCCAAGAGACCCAGTACTTC. Protein product: CASSRRLAVQETQYF. The entire variable domain, with the rest obtained from reference TRBV5-8 and TRBJ2-5, is as follows: EAGVTQSPTHLIKTRGQQATLRCSPISGHTSVYWYQQALGLGLQFLLWYDEGEERNRGNFPPRFSGRQFPNYSSELNVNALELEDSALYLCASSRRLAVQETQYFGPGTRLLVL.

V is TRBV2 and J is TRBJ1-2; D is unresolved. V lost 4 bases and J 8 bases, leaving 11 bases between the germline ends. The CDR3 loop spans 12 amino acids. Germline V CDR1 and CDR2: SNHLY, FYNNEI. The CDR3, as DNA: TGTGCCAGCAGTGGTAACGGAGGGGGCTACACCTTC. This sequence encodes CASSGNGGGYTF.

The chain is built from TRBV14 and TRBJ2-7; possibly TRBD2 for D (5 bases). V gave up 5 bases and J gave up 3 bases, with 11 bases separating them. Germline CDR1 is SGHDN and CDR2 is FVKESK. The CDR3 has 13 residues. CDR3 protein: CASSLGLVYEQYF. CDR3 bases: TGTGCCAGCAGCTTAGGACTGGTCTACGAGCAGTACTTC. Full variable domain (rest looked up from reference TRBV14 and TRBJ2-7): EAGVTQFPSHSVIEKGQTVTLRCDPISGHDNLYWYRRVMGKEIKFLLHFVKESKQDESGMPNNRFLAERTGGTYSTLKVQPAELEDSGVYFCASSLGLVYEQYFGPGTRLTVT.

J is TRBJ1-5 and V is TRBV2, with TRBD1 matching over 7 bases. The V gene's germline CDR1 is SNHLY and CDR2 FYNNEI. This CDR3 comprises 15 residues. V dropped 5 bases and J dropped 1; count of bases not matched to a gene: 5. DNA for the CDR3: TGTGCCAGCAGTTGGACAGGACTGAGCAATCAGCCCCAGCATTTT. It translates to CASSWTGLSNQPQHF.

The chain couples TRBV18 to TRBJ1-4; 9 nucleotides match TRBD1. This CDR3 has 17 amino acids. CDR1 and CDR2 from the germline V gene are KGHSH and LQKENI. The ends lost 2 bases at V and 4 bases at J; junction bases unmatched: 8. The CDR3: CASSPRTGEDSNEKLFF. The CDR3 nucleotides read TGTGCCAGCTCACCAAGGACAGGGGAGGACAGTAATGAAAAACTGTTTTTT.

V and J are TRBV5-4 and TRBJ1-4; D is undetermined. CDR1 SGHNT and CDR2 YYREEE come from the germline V gene (reference sequence). The CDR3 runs 17 residues. V was cut by 1 base and J by 0 bases, with 13 bases left in between. CDR3 loop: CASSLNGELATNEKLFF. In nucleotides, the CDR3 is TGTGCCAGCAGCTTGAATGGAGAGCTTGCAACTAATGAAAAACTGTTTTTT.

The chain joins TRBV19 to TRBJ2-5, with TRBD2 identical over 7 bases. V trimming: 6 bases; J trimming: 5 bases; junction bases outside the gene matches: 15. The CDR3 length is 16 residues. Per germline, CDR1 LNHDA and CDR2 SQIVND (reference sequence). The CDR3 sequence: CASSPLGSGSPETQYF. The CDR3 DNA reads as TGTGCCAGTAGCCCTCTGGGTAGCGGGTCTCCTGAGACCCAGTACTTC.

J is TRBJ2-3 and V is TRBV29-1; a weak D match, TRBD1 (6 bases). This CDR3 contains 14 residues. The germline gives CDR1 SQVTM, CDR2 ANQGSEA. V was clipped by 3 bases and J by 0 bases, with 10 bases between them. In DNA, the CDR3 is TGCAGCGTTGAGACAGGCGAGAGCACAGATACGCAGTATTTT. Translation: CSVETGESTDTQYF.